Sequencing of this T cell receptor (beta chain) was carried out in a study of blood T cells in healthy people across ages. A sample-barcoded 5' primer and a J-beta primer mix were used in a second PCR of roughly 7 to 11 cycles. TCRdb reanalysed the 5' RACE reads using MiXCR and keeps one entry per CDR3 protein. This table has 600,000 to 1,000,000 distinct CDR3 sequences, approximately 25% appearing once. There are 15 residues in the CDR3. Germline V gene data show CDR1 as MNHEY and CDR2 as SVGAGI. Trimming left V 1 base short and J 3 bases short, with 11 bases between. These sequences were also reported in another study, on T cells of mothers and their children.

The sequence was collected from a boy aged 5-17 years in good health. The chain uses TRBV6-5 and TRBJ2-3, with D uncertain. Sequenced input: blood. This chain's CDR3 is CASSYLAPGTDTQYF. The DNA of the CDR3 is TGTGCCAGCAGTTACTTGGCCCCTGGGACAGATACGCAGTATTTT.